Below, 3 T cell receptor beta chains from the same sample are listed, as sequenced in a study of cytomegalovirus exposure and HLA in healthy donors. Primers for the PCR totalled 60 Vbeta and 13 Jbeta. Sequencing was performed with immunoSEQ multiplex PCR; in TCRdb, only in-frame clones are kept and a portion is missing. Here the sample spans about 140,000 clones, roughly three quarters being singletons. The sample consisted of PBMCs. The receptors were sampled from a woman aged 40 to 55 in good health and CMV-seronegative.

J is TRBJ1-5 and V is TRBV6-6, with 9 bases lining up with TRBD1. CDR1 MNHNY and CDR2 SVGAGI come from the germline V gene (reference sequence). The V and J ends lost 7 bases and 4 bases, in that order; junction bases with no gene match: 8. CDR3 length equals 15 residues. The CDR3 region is CASKEQGAKNQPQHF. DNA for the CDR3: TGTGCCAGCAAGGAACAGGGGGCGAAAAATCAGCCCCAGCATTTT.

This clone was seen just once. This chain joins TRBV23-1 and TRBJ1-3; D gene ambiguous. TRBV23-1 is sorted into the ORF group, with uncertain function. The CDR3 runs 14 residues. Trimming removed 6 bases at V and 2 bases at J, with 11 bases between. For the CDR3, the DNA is TGCGCCAGCAGCCTCAGACTTACTGGAAACACCATATATTTT. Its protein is CASSLRLTGNTIYF.

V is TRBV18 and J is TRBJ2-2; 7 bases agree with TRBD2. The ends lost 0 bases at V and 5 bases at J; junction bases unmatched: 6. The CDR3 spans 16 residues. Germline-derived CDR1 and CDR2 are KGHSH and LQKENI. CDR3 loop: CASSPPLTGGTGELFF. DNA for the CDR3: TGTGCCAGCTCACCACCGTTAACGGGGGGTACCGGGGAGCTGTTTTTT. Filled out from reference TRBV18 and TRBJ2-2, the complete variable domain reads NAGVMQNPRHLVRRRGQEARLRCSPMKGHSHVYWYRQLPEEGLKFMVYLQKENIIDESGMPKERFSAEFPKEGPSILRIQQVVRGDSAAYFCASSPPLTGGTGELFFGEGSRLTVL.